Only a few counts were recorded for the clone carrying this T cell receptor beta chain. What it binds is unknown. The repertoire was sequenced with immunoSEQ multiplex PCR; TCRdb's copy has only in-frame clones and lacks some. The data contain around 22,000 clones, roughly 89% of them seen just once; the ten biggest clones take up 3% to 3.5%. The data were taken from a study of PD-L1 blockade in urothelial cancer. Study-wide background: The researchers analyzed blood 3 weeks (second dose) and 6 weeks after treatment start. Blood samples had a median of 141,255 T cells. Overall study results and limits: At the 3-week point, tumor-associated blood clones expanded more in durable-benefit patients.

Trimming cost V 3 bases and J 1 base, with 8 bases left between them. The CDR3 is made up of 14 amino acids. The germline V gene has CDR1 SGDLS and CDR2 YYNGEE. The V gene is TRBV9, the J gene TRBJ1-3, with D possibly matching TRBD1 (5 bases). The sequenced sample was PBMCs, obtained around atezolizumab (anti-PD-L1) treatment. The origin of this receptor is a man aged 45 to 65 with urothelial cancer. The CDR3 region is CASSAGTSGNTIYF. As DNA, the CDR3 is TGTGCCAGCAGCGCCGGGACTTCTGGAAACACCATATATTTT.